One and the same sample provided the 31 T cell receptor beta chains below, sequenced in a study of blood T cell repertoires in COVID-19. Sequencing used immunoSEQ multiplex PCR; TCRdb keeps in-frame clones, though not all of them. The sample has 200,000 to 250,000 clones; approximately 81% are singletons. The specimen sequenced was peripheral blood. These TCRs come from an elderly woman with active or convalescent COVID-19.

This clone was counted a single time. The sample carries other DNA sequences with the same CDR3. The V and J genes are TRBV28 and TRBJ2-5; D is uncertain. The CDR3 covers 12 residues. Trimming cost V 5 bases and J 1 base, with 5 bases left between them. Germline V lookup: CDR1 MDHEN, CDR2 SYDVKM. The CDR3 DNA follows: TGTGCCAGCAGTCCTCTCCAAGAGACCCAGTACTTC. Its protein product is CASSPLQETQYF.

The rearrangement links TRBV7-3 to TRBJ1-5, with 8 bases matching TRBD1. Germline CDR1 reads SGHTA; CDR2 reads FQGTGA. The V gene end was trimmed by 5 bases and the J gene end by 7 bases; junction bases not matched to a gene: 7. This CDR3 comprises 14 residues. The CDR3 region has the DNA TGTGCCAGCAGCACTAGGACAGGGCCCCAGCCCCAGCATTTT. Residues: CASSTRTGPQPQHF.

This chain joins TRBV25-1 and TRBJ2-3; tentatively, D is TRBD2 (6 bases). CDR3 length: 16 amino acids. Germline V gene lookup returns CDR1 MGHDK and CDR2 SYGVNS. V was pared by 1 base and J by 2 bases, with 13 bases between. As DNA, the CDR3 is TGTGCCAGCAGTGAATTTGGTAGCGGCAACACAGATACGCAGTATTTT. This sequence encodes CASSEFGSGNTDTQYF.

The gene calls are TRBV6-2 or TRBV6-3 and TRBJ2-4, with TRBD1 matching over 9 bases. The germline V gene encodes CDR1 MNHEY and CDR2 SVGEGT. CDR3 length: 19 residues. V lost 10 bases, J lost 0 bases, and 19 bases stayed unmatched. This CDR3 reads CATNPYGTGKLLAKNIQYF. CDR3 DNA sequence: TGTGCCACCAACCCCTACGGGACAGGGAAACTTTTAGCCAAAAACATTCAGTACTTC.

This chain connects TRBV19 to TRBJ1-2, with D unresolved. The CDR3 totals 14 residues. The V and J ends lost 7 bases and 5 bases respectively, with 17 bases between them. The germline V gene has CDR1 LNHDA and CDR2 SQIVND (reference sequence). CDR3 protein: CASTETRTVYGYTF. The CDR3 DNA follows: TGTGCCAGTACCGAAACTAGGACGGTGTATGGCTACACCTTC.

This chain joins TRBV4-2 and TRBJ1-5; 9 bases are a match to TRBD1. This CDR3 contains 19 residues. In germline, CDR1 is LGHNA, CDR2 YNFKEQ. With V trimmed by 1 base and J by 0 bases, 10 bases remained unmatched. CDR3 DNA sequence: TGTGCCAGCAGCCAAGGAACGGGATCGGGACAGGGTAGCAATCAGCCCCAGCATTTT. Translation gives CASSQGTGSGQGSNQPQHF.

CDR3 loop: CASSPTGWGTDTQYF. In DNA form, the CDR3 reads TGTGCCAGCAGCCCAACAGGGTGGGGCACAGATACGCAGTATTTT. The rearrangement links TRBV11-3 to TRBJ2-3; D may be TRBD1 (6 bases). Germline V CDR1 and CDR2: SGHNT, YENEEA. The length of the CDR3 is 15 residues. Trimming took 5 bases from V and 1 from J, leaving 13 bases between them.

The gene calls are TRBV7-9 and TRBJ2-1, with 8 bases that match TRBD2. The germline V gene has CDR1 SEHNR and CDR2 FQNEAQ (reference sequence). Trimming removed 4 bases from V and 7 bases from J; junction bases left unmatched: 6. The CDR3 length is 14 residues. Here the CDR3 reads CASSSSGRGNEQFF. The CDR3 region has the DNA TGTGCCAGCAGCTCCAGCGGGAGAGGGAATGAGCAGTTCTTC.

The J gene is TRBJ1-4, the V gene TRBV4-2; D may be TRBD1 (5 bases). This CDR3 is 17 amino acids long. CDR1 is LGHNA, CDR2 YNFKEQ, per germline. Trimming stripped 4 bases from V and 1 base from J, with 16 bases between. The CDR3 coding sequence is TGTGCCAGCAGCCGACAAGATTGGGGGGAAACTAATGAAAAACTGTTTTTT. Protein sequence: CASSRQDWGETNEKLFF.

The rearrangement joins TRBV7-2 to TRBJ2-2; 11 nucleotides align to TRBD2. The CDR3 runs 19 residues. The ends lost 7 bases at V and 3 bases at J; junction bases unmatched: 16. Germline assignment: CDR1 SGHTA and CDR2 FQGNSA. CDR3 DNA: TGTGCCAGCACAAGGCCGGTACTAGCGGGAGTGAGGGACACCGGGGAGCTGTTTTTT. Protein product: CASTRPVLAGVRDTGELFF. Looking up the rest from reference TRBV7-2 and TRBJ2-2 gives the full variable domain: GAGVSQSPSNKVTEKGKDVELRCDPISGHTALYWYRQSLGQGLEFLIYFQGNSAPDKSGLPSDRFSAERTGGSVSTLTIQRTQQEDSAVYLCASTRPVLAGVRDTGELFFGEGSRLTVL.

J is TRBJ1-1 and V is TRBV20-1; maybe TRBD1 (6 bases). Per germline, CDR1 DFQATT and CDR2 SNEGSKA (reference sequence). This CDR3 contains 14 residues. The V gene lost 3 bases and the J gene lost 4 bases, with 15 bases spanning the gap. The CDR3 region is CSASRSAGATEAFF. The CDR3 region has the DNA TGCAGTGCTAGTCGCTCCGCGGGGGCCACTGAAGCTTTCTTT.

CDR3 region: CASSKRASGGAGTDTQYF. The CDR3 DNA reads as TGTGCCAGCAGTAAGAGGGCTAGCGGGGGGGCAGGCACAGATACGCAGTATTTT. The chain joins TRBV9 to TRBJ2-3; 12 nucleotides line up with TRBD2. The CDR3 is 18 residues long. The germline V gene has CDR1 SGDLS and CDR2 YYNGEE. The V and J ends lost 5 bases and 1 base, in that order; junction bases with no gene match: 11. The whole variable domain, filled in from reference TRBV9 and TRBJ2-3, reads DSGVTQTPKHLITATGQRVTLRCSPRSGDLSVYWYQQSLDQGLQFLIQYYNGEERAKGNILERFSAQQFPDLHSELNLSSLELGDSALYFCASSKRASGGAGTDTQYFGPGTRLTVL.

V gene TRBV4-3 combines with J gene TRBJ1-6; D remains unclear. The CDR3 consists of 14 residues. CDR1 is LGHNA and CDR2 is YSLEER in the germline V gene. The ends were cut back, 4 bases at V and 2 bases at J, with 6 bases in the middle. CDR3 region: CASSLTTYNSPLHF. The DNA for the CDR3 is TGCGCCAGCAGCCTGACAACCTATAATTCACCCCTCCACTTT.

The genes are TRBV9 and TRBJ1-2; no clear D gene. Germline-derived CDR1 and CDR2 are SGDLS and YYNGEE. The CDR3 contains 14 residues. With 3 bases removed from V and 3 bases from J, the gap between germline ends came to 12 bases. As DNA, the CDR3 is TGTGCCAGCAGCGACCAGAGGGATCACTATGGCTACACCTTC. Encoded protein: CASSDQRDHYGYTF.

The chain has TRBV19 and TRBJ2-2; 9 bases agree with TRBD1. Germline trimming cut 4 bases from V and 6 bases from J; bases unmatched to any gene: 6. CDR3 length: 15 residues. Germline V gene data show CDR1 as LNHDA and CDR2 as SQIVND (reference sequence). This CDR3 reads CASSTPGQGSGELFF. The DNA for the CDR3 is TGTGCCAGTAGTACCCCGGGACAGGGATCCGGGGAGCTGTTTTTT.

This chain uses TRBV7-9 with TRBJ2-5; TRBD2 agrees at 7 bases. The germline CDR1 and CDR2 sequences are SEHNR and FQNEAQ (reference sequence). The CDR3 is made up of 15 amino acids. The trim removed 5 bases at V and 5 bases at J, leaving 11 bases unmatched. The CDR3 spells CASSLPRGVGETQYF. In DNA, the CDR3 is TGTGCCAGCAGCCTTCCCCGGGGGGTCGGGGAGACCCAGTACTTC.

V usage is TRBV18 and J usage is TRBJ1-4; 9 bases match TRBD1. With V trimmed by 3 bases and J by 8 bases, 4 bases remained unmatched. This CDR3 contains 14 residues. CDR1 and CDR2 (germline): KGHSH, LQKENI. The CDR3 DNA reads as TGTGCCAGCTCACCCGAGACAGGGGGAGAAAAACTGTTTTTT. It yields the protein CASSPETGGEKLFF.

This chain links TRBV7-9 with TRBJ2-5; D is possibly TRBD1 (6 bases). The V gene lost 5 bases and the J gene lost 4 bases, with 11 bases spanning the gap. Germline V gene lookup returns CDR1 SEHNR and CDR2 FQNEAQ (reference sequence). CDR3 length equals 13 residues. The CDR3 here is CASSPAGVETQYF. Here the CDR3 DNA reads TGTGCCAGCAGCCCAGCAGGGGTAGAGACCCAGTACTTC.

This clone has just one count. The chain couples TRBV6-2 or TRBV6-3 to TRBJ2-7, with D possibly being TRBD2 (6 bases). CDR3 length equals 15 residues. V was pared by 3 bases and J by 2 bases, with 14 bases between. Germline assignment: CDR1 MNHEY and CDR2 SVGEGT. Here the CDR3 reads CASSYGGTPPYEQYF. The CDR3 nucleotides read TGTGCCAGCAGTTATGGGGGGACCCCGCCCTACGAGCAGTACTTC.

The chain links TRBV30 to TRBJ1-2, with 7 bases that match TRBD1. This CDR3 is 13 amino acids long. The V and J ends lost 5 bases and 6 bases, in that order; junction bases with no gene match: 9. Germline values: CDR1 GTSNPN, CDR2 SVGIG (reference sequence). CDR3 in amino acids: CAWEHSDRNGYTF. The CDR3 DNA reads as TGTGCCTGGGAACACTCGGACAGGAATGGCTACACCTTC.

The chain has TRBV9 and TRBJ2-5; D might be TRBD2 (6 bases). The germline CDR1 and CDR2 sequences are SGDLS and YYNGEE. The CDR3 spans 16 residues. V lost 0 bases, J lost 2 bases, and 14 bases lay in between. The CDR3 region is CASSVATSRGQETQYF. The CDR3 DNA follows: TGTGCCAGCAGCGTAGCAACTAGCCGGGGTCAAGAGACCCAGTACTTC.

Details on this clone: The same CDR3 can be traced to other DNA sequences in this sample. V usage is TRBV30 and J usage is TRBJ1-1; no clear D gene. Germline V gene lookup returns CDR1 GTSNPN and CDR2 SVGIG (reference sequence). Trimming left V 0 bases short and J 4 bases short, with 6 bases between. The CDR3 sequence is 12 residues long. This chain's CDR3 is CAWSVSRTEAFF. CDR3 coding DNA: TGTGCCTGGAGTGTTTCTCGCACTGAAGCTTTCTTT.

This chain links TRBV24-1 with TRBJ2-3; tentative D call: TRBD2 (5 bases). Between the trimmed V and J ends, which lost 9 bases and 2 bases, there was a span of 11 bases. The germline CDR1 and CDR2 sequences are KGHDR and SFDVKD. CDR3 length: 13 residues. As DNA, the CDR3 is TGTGCCACCGGGAGCCCCCTCACAGATACGCAGTATTTT. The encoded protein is CATGSPLTDTQYF.

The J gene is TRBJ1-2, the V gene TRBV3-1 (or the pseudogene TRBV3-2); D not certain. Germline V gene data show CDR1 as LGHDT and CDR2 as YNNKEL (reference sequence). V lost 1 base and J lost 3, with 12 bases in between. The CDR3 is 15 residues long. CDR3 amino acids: CASSQGGTIHYGYTF. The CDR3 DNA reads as TGTGCCAGCAGCCAAGGTGGCACTATCCACTATGGCTACACCTTC.

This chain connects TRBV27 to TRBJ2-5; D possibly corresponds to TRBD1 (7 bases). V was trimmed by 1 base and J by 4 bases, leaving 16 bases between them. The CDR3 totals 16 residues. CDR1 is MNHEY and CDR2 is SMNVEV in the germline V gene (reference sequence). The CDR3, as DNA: TGTGCCAGCAGTTTATACCAGGGGGGCCTCCGAGAGACCCAGTACTTC. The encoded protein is CASSLYQGGLRETQYF.

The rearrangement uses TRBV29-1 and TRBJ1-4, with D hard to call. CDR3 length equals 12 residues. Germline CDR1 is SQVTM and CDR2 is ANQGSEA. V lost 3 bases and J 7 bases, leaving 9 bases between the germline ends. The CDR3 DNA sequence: TGCAGCGTTGATCGTACATCTGAAAAACTGTTTTTT. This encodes CSVDRTSEKLFF. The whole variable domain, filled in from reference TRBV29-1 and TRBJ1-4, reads SAVISQKPSRDICQRGTSLTIQCQVDSQVTMMFWYRQQPGQSLTLIATANQGSEATYESGFVIDKFPISRPNLTFSTLTVSNMSPEDSSIYLCSVDRTSEKLFFGSGTQLSVL.

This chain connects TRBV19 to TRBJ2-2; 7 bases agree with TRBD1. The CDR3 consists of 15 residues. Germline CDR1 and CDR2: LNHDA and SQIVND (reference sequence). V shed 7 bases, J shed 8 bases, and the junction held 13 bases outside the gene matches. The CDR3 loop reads CASIKDRATEGELFF. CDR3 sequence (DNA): TGTGCCAGTATTAAAGACAGGGCGACAGAAGGGGAGCTGTTTTTT.

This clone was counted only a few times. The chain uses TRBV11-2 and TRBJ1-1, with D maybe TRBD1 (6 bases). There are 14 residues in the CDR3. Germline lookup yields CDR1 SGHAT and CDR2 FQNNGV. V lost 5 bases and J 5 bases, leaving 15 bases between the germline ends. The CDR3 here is CASSPGGGGTEAFF. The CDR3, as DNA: TGTGCCAGCAGCCCCGGGGGAGGGGGAACTGAAGCTTTCTTT. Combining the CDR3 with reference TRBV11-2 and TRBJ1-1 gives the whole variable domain EAGVAQSPRYKIIEKRQSVAFWCNPISGHATLYWYQQILGQGPKLLIQFQNNGVVDDSQLPKDRFSAERLKGVDSTLKIQPAKLEDSAVYLCASSPGGGGTEAFFGQGTRLTVV.

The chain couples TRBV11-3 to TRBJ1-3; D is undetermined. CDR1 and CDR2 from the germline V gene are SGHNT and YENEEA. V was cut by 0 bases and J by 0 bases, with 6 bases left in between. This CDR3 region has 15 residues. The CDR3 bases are TGTGCCAGCAGCTTAGATATGAGCTCTGGAAACACCATATATTTT. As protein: CASSLDMSSGNTIYF.

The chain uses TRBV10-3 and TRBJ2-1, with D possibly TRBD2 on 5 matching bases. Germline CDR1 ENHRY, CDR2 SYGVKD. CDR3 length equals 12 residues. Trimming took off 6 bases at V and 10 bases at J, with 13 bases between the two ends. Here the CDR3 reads CAISPLAEEQFF. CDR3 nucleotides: TGTGCCATCAGCCCCCTAGCTGAGGAGCAGTTCTTC.

The CDR3 is CASSQGTSGKYEQYF. Written as DNA, the CDR3 is TGTGCCAGCAGCCAGGGCACTAGCGGGAAATACGAGCAGTACTTC. V is TRBV3-1 (or the pseudogene TRBV3-2) and J is TRBJ2-7; 10 bases are a match to TRBD2. V lost 3 bases, J lost 4 bases, and 6 bases stayed unmatched. The germline CDR1 and CDR2 sequences are LGHDT and YNNKEL (reference sequence). This CDR3 contains 15 residues.